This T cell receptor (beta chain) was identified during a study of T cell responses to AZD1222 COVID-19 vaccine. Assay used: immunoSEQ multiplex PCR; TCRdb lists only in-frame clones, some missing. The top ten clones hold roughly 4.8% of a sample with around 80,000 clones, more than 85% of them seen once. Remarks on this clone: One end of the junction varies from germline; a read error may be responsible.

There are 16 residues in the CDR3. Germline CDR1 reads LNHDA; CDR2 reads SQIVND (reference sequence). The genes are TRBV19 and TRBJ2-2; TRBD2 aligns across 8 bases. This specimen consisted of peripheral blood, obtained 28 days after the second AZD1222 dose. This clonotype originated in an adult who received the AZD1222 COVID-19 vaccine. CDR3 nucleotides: TGCGCCAGTAGTGCCTTCGGGAGGGACGGCTCCGGGGAGCTGTTTTTT. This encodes CASSAFGRDGSGELFF.